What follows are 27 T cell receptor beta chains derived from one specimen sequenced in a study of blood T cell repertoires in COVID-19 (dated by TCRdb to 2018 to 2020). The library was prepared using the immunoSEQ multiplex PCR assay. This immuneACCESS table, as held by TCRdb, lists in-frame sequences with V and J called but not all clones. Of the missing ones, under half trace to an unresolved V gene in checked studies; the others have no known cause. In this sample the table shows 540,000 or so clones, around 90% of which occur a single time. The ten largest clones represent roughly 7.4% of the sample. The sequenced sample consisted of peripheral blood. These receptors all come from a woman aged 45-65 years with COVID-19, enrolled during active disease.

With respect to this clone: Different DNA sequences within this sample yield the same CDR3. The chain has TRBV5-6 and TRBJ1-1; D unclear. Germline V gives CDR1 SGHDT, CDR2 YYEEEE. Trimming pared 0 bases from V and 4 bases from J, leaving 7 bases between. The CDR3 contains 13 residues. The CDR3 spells CASSLELGTEAFF. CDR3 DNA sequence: TGTGCCAGCAGCTTGGAGCTTGGCACTGAAGCTTTCTTT. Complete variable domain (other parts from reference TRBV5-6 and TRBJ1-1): DAGVTQSPTHLIKTRGQQVTLRCSPKSGHDTVSWYQQALGQGPQFIFQYYEEEERQRGNFPDRFSGHQFPNYSSELNVNALLLGDSALYLCASSLELGTEAFFGQGTRLTVV.

CDR3 coding DNA: TGTGCCAGCAGCTTATTAGCGGGGGGGGGCACAGATACGCAGTATTTT. This sequence encodes CASSLLAGGGTDTQYF. J is TRBJ2-3 and V is TRBV7-8, with 11 positions matching TRBD2. V lost 2 bases and J lost 1; bases outside the gene matches: 2. Germline CDR1 is SGHVS and CDR2 is FQNEAQ. This CDR3 is 16 amino acids long.

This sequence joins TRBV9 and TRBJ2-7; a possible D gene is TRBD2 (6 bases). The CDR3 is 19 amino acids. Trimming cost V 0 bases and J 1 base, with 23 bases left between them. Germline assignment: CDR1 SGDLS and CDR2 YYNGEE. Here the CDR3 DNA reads TGTGCCAGCAGCGTAGAGCACAGGAAACAAAGGGACTTATCCTACGAGCAGTACTTC. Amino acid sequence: CASSVEHRKQRDLSYEQYF.

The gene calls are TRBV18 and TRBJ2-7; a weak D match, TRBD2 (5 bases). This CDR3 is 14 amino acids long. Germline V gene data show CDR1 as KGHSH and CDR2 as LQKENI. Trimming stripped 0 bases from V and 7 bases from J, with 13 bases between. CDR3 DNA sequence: TGTGCCAGCTCACCACCCCCTTCGACGGGGGAGCAGTACTTC. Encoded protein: CASSPPPSTGEQYF.

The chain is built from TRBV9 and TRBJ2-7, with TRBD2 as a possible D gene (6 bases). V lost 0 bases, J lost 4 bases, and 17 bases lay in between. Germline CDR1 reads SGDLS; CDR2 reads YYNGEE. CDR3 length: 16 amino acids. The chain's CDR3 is CASSVGEAVTMYEQYF. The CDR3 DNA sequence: TGTGCCAGCAGCGTAGGGGAGGCCGTGACTATGTACGAGCAGTACTTC.

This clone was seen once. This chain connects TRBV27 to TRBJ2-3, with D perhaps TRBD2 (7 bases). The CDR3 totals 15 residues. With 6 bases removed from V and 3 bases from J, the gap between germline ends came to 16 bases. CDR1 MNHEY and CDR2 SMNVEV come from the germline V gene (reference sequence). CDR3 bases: TGTGCCAGCAGCCGCTGGGGGGGCTCGACAGATACGCAGTATTTT. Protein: CASSRWGGSTDTQYF.

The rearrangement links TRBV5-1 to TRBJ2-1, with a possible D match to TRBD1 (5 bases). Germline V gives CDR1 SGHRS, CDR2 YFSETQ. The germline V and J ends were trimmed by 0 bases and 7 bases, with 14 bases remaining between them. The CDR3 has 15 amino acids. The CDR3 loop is CASSLAPTGMNEQFF. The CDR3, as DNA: TGCGCCAGCAGCTTGGCGCCTACAGGAATGAATGAGCAGTTCTTC. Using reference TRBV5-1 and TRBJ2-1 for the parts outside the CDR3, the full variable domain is KAGVTQTPRYLIKTRGQQVTLSCSPISGHRSVSWYQQTPGQGLQFLFEYFSETQRNKGNFPGRFSGRQFSNSRSEMNVSTLELGDSALYLCASSLAPTGMNEQFFGPGTRLTVL.

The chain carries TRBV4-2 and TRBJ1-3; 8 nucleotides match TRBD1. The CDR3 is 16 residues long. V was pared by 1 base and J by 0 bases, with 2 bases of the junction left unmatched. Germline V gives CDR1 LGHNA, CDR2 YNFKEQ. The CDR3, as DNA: TGTGCCAGCAGCCAAGGGACAGGGACCTCTGGAAACACCATATATTTT. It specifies CASSQGTGTSGNTIYF.

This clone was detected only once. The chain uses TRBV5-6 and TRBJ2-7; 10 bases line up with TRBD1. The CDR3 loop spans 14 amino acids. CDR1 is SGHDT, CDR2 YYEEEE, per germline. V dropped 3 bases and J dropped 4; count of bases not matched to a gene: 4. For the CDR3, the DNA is TGTGCCAGCAGCTCCCGGGACAGGGGTTACGAGCAGTACTTC. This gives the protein CASSSRDRGYEQYF.

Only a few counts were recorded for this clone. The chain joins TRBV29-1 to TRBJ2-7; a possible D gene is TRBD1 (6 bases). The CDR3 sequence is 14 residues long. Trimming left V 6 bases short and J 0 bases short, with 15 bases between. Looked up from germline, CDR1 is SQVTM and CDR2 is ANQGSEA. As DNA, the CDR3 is TGCAGCGTGCTGGACAGTACGAGCTCCTACGAGCAGTACTTC. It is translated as CSVLDSTSSYEQYF.

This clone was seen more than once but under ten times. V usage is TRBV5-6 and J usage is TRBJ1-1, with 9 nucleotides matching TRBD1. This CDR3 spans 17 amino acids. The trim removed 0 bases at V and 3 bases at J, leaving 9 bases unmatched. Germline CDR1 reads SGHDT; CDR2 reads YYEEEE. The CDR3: CASSLAGQGFLDTEAFF. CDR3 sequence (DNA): TGTGCCAGCAGCTTGGCCGGACAGGGGTTTTTGGACACTGAAGCTTTCTTT.

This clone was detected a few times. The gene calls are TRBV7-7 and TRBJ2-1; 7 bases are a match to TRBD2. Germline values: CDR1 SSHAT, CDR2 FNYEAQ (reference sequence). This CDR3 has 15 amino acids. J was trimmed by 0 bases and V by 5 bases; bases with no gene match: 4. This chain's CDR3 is CASSRDYSSYNEQFF. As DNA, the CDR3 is TGTGCCAGCAGCCGGGACTACAGCTCCTACAATGAGCAGTTCTTC. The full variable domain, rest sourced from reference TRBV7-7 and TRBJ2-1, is GAGVSQSPRYKVTKRGQDVTLRCDPISSHATLYWYQQALGQGPEFLTYFNYEAQPDKSGLPSDRFSAERPEGSISTLTIQRTEQRDSAMYRCASSRDYSSYNEQFFGPGTRLTVL.

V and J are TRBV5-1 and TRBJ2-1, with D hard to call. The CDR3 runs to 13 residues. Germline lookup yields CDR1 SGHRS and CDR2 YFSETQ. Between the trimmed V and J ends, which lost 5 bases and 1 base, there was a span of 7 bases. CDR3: CASSGTSYNEQFF. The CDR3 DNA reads TGCGCCAGCAGTGGCACATCCTACAATGAGCAGTTCTTC.

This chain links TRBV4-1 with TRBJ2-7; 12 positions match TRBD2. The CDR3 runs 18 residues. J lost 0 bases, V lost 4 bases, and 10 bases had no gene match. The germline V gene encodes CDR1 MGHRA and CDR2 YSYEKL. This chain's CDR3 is CASSPTGLAGGSSYEQYF. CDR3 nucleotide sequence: TGCGCCAGCAGCCCGACGGGGCTAGCGGGGGGGAGCTCCTACGAGCAGTACTTC.

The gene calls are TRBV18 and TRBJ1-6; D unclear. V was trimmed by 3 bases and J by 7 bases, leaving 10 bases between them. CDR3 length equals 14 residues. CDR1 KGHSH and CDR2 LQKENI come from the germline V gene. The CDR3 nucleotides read TGTGCCAGCTCACCCATCAGTACCAATTCACCCCTCCACTTT. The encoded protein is CASSPISTNSPLHF.

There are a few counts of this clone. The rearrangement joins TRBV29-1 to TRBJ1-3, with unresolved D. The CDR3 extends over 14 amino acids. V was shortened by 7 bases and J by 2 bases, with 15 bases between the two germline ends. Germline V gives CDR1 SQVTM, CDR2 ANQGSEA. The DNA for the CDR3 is TGCAGCGCTGCCTTCGGGGAGACTGGAAACACCATATATTTT. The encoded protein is CSAAFGETGNTIYF.

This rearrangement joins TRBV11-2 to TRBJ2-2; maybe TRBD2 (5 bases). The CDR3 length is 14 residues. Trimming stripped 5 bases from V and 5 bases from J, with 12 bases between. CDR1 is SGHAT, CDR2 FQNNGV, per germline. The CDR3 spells CASSHERATGELFF. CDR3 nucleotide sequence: TGTGCCAGCAGCCACGAGAGGGCGACCGGGGAGCTGTTTTTT.

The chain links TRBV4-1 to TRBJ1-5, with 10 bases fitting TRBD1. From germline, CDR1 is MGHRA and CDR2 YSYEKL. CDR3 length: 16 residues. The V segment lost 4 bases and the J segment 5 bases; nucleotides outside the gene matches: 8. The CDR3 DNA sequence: TGCGCCAGCAGCCCCATTGGACAGGGGGTTCATCAGCCCCAGCATTTT. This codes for CASSPIGQGVHQPQHF.

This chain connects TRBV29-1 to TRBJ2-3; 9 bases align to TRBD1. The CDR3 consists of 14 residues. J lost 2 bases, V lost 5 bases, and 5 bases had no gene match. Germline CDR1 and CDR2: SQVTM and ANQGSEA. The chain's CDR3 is CSVSTGGDTDTQYF. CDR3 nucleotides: TGCAGCGTTTCTACAGGGGGCGACACAGATACGCAGTATTTT.

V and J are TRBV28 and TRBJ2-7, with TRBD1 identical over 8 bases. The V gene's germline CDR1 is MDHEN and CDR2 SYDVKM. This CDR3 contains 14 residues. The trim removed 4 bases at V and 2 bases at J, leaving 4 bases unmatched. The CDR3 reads CASSSGGATYEQYF. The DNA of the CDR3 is TGTGCCAGCAGTTCAGGGGGCGCCACCTACGAGCAGTACTTC.

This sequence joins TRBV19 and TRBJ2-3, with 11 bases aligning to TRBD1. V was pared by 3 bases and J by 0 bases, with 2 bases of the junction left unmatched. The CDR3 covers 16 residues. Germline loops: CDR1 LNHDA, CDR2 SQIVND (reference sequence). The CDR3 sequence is CASSMDRGPSTDTQYF. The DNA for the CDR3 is TGTGCCAGTAGTATGGACAGGGGGCCAAGCACAGATACGCAGTATTTT.

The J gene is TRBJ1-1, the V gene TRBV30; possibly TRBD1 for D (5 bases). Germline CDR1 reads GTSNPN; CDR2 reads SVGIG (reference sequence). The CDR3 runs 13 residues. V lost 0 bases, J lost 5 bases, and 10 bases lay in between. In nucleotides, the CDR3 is TGTGCCTGGAGTGTGTGGGAGGGGACTGAAGCTTTCTTT. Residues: CAWSVWEGTEAFF.

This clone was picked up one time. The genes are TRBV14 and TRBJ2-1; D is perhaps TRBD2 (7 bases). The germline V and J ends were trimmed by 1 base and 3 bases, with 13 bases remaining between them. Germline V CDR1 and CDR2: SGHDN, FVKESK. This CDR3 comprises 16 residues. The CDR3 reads CASSQVEGGDYNEQFF. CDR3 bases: TGTGCCAGCAGCCAAGTCGAGGGGGGGGACTACAATGAGCAGTTCTTC.

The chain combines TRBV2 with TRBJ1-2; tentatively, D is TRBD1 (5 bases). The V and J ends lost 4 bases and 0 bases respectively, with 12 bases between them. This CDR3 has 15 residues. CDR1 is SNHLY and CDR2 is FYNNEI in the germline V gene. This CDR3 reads CASSGGDGANYGYTF. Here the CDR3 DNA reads TGTGCCAGCAGTGGGGGGGACGGAGCTAACTATGGCTACACCTTC. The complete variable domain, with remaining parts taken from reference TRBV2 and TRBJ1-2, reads EPEVTQTPSHQVTQMGQEVILRCVPISNHLYFYWYRQILGQKVEFLVSFYNNEISEKSEIFDDQFSVERPDGSNFTLKIRSTKLEDSAMYFCASSGGDGANYGYTFGSGTRLTVV.

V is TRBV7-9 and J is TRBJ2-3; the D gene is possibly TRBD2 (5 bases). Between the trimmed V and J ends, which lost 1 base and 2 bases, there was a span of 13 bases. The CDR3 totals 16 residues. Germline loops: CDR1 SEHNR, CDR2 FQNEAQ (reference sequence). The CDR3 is CASSLVLAQDTDTQYF. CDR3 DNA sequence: TGTGCCAGCAGCTTAGTCTTAGCGCAGGACACAGATACGCAGTATTTT.

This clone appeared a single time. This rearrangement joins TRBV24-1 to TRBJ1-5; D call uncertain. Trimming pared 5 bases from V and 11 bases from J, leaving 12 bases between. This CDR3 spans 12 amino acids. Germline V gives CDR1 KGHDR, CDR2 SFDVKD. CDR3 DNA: TGTGCCACCAGTGGACCGGACTGGTCCCAGCATTTT. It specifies CATSGPDWSQHF.

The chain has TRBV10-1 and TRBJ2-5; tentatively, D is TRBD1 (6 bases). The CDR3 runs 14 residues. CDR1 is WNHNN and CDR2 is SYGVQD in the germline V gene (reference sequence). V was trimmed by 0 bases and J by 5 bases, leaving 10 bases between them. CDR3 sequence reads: CASSESGARETQYF. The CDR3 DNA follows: TGCGCCAGCAGTGAGTCGGGGGCGCGGGAGACCCAGTACTTC.